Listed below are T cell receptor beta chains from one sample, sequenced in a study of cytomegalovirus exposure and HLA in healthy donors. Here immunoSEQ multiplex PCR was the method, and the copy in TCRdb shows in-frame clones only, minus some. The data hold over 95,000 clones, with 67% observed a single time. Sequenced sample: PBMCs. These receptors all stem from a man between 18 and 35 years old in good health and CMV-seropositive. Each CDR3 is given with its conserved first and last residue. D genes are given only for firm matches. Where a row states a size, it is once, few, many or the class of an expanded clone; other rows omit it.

CAWSVLDTGELFF,TGTGCCTGGAGTGTCCTTGACACCGGGGAGCTGTTTTTT,TRBJ2-2,TRBV30,-,-,13
CASSEQDSGANVLTF,TGTGCCAGCAGTGAGCAGGACTCTGGGGCCAACGTCCTGACTTTC,TRBJ2-6,TRBV6-1,-,few,15
CASSQVPAMAYEQYF,TGCGCCAGCAGCCAAGTTCCAGCGATGGCCTACGAGCAGTACTTC,TRBJ2-7,TRBV4-1,-,-,15
CASRRASGPNYEQYF,TGTGCCAGCAGGAGGGCCTCCGGGCCCAACTACGAGCAGTACTTC,TRBJ2-7,TRBV6-5,-,-,15
CASSQDRLAGRGDTQYF,TGCGCCAGCAGCCAAGATCGGCTAGCGGGGAGGGGGGATACGCAGTATTTT,TRBJ2-3,TRBV4-1,TRBD2,few,17
CASSYRRQETQYF,TGTGCCAGCAGTTACAGGAGACAGGAGACCCAGTACTTC,TRBJ2-5,TRBV6-5,-,-,13
CASSEGGQGAGTQYF,TGTGCCAGCAGTGAAGGGGGACAGGGGGCAGGGACCCAGTACTTC,TRBJ2-5,TRBV2,TRBD1,-,15
CATSRVVRETTDTQYF,TGTGCCACCAGCAGAGTTGTCAGGGAAACCACAGATACGCAGTATTTT,TRBJ2-3,TRBV15,-,few,16
CASRPDRAIYGYTF,TGTGCCAGCAGACCGGACAGGGCGATCTATGGCTACACCTTC,TRBJ1-2,TRBV9,TRBD1,-,14
CASSLQAVGNTIYF,TGTGCCAGCAGCTTACAGGCAGTCGGAAACACCATATATTTT,TRBJ1-3,TRBV11-2,-,-,14
CASRHRQMADTQYF,TGTGCCAGCAGACATCGACAGATGGCAGATACGCAGTATTTT,TRBJ2-3,TRBV2,-,-,14
CASSPTGVSDQPQHF,TGTGCCAGCAGTCCTACAGGGGTGTCGGATCAGCCCCAGCATTTT,TRBJ1-5,TRBV28,TRBD1,-,15
CASTTSTGFKAFF,TGTGCCAGTACCACGAGCACAGGTTTTAAAGCTTTCTTT,TRBJ1-1,TRBV19,-,-,13
CASRTGTAYGYTF,TGTGCCAGCAGGACCGGGACAGCCTATGGCTACACCTTC,TRBJ1-2,TRBV2,TRBD1,few,13
CSVAVHPQGGEQFF,TGCAGCGTTGCCGTTCACCCGCAGGGGGGTGAGCAGTTCTTC,TRBJ2-1,TRBV29-1,-,-,14
CAWSGQGGWNEQFF,TGTGCCTGGAGTGGACAGGGGGGTTGGAATGAGCAGTTCTTC,TRBJ2-1,TRBV30,TRBD1,-,14
CASRAGYTGELFF,TGTGCCAGCAGAGCAGGGTACACCGGGGAGCTGTTTTTT,TRBJ2-2,TRBV28,-,-,13
CASSVFRTGVHEQYF,TGCGCCAGCAGTGTCTTTAGGACAGGGGTCCACGAGCAGTACTTC,TRBJ2-7,TRBV10-1,TRBD1,few,15
CASSPSRQFKGPQHF,TGTGCCAGCAGCCCCAGTAGACAGTTTAAAGGGCCCCAGCATTTT,TRBJ1-5,TRBV6-5,-,few,15
CASSRRTIGYTF,TGTGCCAGCAGCCGCAGGACAATCGGCTACACCTTC,TRBJ1-2,TRBV5-6,-,-,12
CASSEVAGAHDEQFF,TGTGCCAGCAGTGAAGTGGCAGGGGCTCACGATGAGCAGTTCTTC,TRBJ2-1,TRBV6-1,-,-,15
CASSVVGGAGNTEAFF,TGTGCCAGCAGCGTAGTTGGGGGGGCGGGGAACACTGAAGCTTTCTTT,TRBJ1-1,TRBV9,-,-,16
CASSYSLHQPQHF,TGTGCCAGCAGTTACTCTCTCCATCAGCCCCAGCATTTT,TRBJ1-5,TRBV6-5,-,-,13